The clone carrying this T cell receptor (beta chain) has more than one count but fewer than ten. A Clinical Activity Score of at least 3, a NOSPECS grade of at least 4 and a duration under 3 months were recorded in the ophthalmopathy patients. Those patients with uncontrolled infection, other autoimmune disease, pregnancy or lactation were excluded. Germline CDR1 and CDR2: DFQATT and SNEGSKA (reference sequence). V dropped 2 bases and J dropped 3 bases, with 13 bases sitting between them. The CDR3 contains 14 residues. The data belong to a study of T cells in Graves' hyperthyroidism and ophthalmopathy. Amplification targeted TCR beta CDR3 regions from RNA transcripts. HTBI primers drove first-round RT-PCR of the TCR CDR3. Via MiXCR, TCRdb re-called the multiplex PCR reads, giving one row per CDR3 protein. The table lists some 490,000 distinct CDR3 sequences, 15% to 20% of them singletons.

The rearrangement links TRBV20-1 to TRBJ1-1; D gene ambiguous. Sequencing was done on a sample of blood. The origin of this receptor is a woman in her 30s with Graves' ophthalmopathy. The CDR3 loop reads CSARTTGLDTEAFF. CDR3 nucleotide sequence: TGCAGTGCTAGAACCACGGGCTTGGACACTGAAGCTTTCTTT.